This passage covers 23 T cell receptor beta chains from one sample sequenced in a study of blood T cell repertoires in COVID-19. Sequencing was performed with immunoSEQ multiplex PCR; in TCRdb, only in-frame clones are kept and a portion is missing. In the table there are about 42,000 clones, more than 75% of which are singletons. Sequenced input: peripheral blood. These receptors were obtained from a man older than 75 with acute or convalescent COVID-19.

The chain carries TRBV7-2 and TRBJ2-1; 9 bases fit TRBD2. V lost 5 bases, J lost 7 bases, and 18 bases stayed unmatched. In germline, CDR1 is SGHTA, CDR2 FQGNSA. This CDR3 spans 18 amino acids. The CDR3 is CASSPRRSGRHFGNEQFF. The CDR3 nucleotides are TGTGCCAGCAGCCCTCGGAGGAGCGGGAGGCACTTCGGAAATGAGCAGTTCTTC.

This chain links TRBV11-3 with TRBJ1-1, with 9 bases that match TRBD1. The CDR3 covers 13 residues. Germline CDR1 and CDR2: SGHNT and YENEEA. The V gene end was trimmed by 1 base and the J gene end by 12 bases; junction bases not matched to a gene: 6. This CDR3 reads CASSLGDRAISFF. CDR3 DNA sequence: TGTGCCAGCAGCTTAGGGGACAGGGCGATATCTTTCTTT.

The chain recombines TRBV28 with TRBJ1-6; possibly TRBD1 for D (6 bases). Deletions cut 4 bases from V and 12 bases from J, with 19 bases between. Germline-derived CDR1 and CDR2 are MDHEN and SYDVKM. The CDR3 covers 15 residues. CDR3 residues: CASSSDRPLQGPLHF. DNA of the CDR3: TGTGCCAGCAGTTCCGATCGACCCCTACAGGGACCCCTCCACTTT. Using reference TRBV28 and TRBJ1-6 for the parts outside the CDR3, the full variable domain is DVKVTQSSRYLVKRTGEKVFLECVQDMDHENMFWYRQDPGLGLRLIYFSYDVKMKEKGDIPEGYSVSREKKERFSLILESASTNQTSMYLCASSSDRPLQGPLHFGNGTRLTVT.

This chain joins TRBV29-1 and TRBJ2-1; 7 bases are a match to TRBD2. V trimming: 5 bases; J trimming: 3 bases; junction bases outside the gene matches: 4. The germline CDR1 and CDR2 sequences are SQVTM and ANQGSEA. There are 13 residues in the CDR3. This chain's CDR3 is CSVRERGYNEQFF. CDR3 sequence (DNA): TGCAGCGTTCGAGAGCGGGGCTACAATGAGCAGTTCTTC.

This chain uses TRBV5-8 with TRBJ2-5; a possible D gene is TRBD1 (6 bases). V lost 0 bases and J lost 5, with 14 bases in between. The CDR3 is made up of 15 amino acids. The germline CDR1 and CDR2 sequences are SGHTS and YDEGEE. CDR3 DNA sequence: TGTGCCAGCAGCTTGGCCGGGCAGGGGTGGGAGACCCAGTACTTC. This sequence encodes CASSLAGQGWETQYF.

The chain carries TRBV11-2 and TRBJ1-1; TRBD1 agrees at 7 bases. Trimming took 4 bases from V and 5 from J; bases not matched to a gene: 13. From germline, CDR1 is SGHAT and CDR2 FQNNGV. This CDR3 is built from 16 residues. DNA for the CDR3: TGTGCCAGCAGCTCCAGAGACAGGGAGATTGAGACTGAAGCTTTCTTT. Amino acids: CASSSRDREIETEAFF.

The chain uses TRBV7-9 and TRBJ1-4; 8 bases are a match to TRBD1. The V gene end was trimmed by 4 bases and the J gene end by 5 bases; junction bases not matched to a gene: 6. The length of the CDR3 is 15 residues. Germline CDR1 and CDR2: SEHNR and FQNEAQ (reference sequence). The CDR3 DNA follows: TGTGCCAGCAGCTCGACAGGGGTTGTCAATGAAAAACTGTTTTTT. It encodes CASSSTGVVNEKLFF.

The chain links TRBV7-2 to TRBJ1-5, with 8 bases identical to TRBD1. The germline gives CDR1 SGHTA, CDR2 FQGNSA. Germline trimming cut 5 bases from V and 6 bases from J; bases unmatched to any gene: 12. The CDR3 spans 16 residues. Written as DNA, the CDR3 is TGTGCCAGCAGCCTAACCGCAGGGGGCTGGGGTCAGCCCCAGCATTTT. Amino acid sequence: CASSLTAGGWGQPQHF. Full variable domain (remainder filled in from reference TRBV7-2 and TRBJ1-5): GAGVSQSPSNKVTEKGKDVELRCDPISGHTALYWYRQSLGQGLEFLIYFQGNSAPDKSGLPSDRFSAERTGGSVSTLTIQRTQQEDSAVYLCASSLTAGGWGQPQHFGDGTRLSIL.

This clone was observed a few times. The J gene is TRBJ1-3, the V gene TRBV6-5, with no clear D. CDR1 is MNHEY and CDR2 is SVGAGI in the germline V gene. CDR3 size: 15 residues. V lost 6 bases, J lost 0 bases, and 12 bases lay in between. In DNA form, the CDR3 reads TGTGCCAGCAGCAGATTTATCGACTCTGGAAACACCATATATTTT. Its protein product is CASSRFIDSGNTIYF.

The V gene is TRBV4-1, the J gene TRBJ1-1, with a weak D call TRBD1 (5 bases). V lost 0 bases, J lost 5 bases, and 13 bases lay in between. The length of the CDR3 is 15 residues. Germline V CDR1 and CDR2: MGHRA, YSYEKL. CDR3 coding DNA: TGCGCCAGCAGCCAAGACCGGACACTGGGAACTGAAGCTTTCTTT. This encodes CASSQDRTLGTEAFF.

The J gene is TRBJ2-1, the V gene TRBV7-9; 8 bases line up with TRBD2. The CDR3 length is 12 residues. Per germline, CDR1 SEHNR and CDR2 FQNEAQ (reference sequence). V was pared by 5 bases and J by 8 bases, with 2 bases of the junction left unmatched. The CDR3 DNA follows: TGTGCCAGCAGCATACTAGCGGATGAGCAGTTCTTC. Translated, it gives CASSILADEQFF.

The chain uses TRBV11-2 and TRBJ2-7, with TRBD2 as a possible D gene (5 bases). CDR3 length equals 13 residues. Germline CDR1 SGHAT, CDR2 FQNNGV. V lost 4 bases and J 6 bases, leaving 13 bases between the germline ends. In nucleotides, the CDR3 is TGTGCCAGCAGCTCAACCGAGGGTGGCGAGCAGTACTTC. Protein: CASSSTEGGEQYF. Full variable domain (outside the CDR3, taken from reference TRBV11-2 and TRBJ2-7): EAGVAQSPRYKIIEKRQSVAFWCNPISGHATLYWYQQILGQGPKLLIQFQNNGVVDDSQLPKDRFSAERLKGVDSTLKIQPAKLEDSAVYLCASSSTEGGEQYFGPGTRLTVT.

This clone was observed a single time. The genes are TRBV18 and TRBJ1-3; 9 positions agree with TRBD1. Trimming at V came to 4 bases and at J to 0 bases, leaving 7 bases not matched to a gene. The CDR3 spans 17 residues. CDR1 KGHSH and CDR2 LQKENI come from the germline V gene. The CDR3 DNA reads as TGTGCCAGCTCACACGGGACAGGGCAAAGCTCTGGAAACACCATATATTTT. Protein product: CASSHGTGQSSGNTIYF.

V and J are TRBV15 and TRBJ1-6, with a weak D call TRBD1 (5 bases). CDR1 and CDR2 (germline): LNHNV, YYDKDF (reference sequence). Trimming left V 0 bases short and J 10 bases short, with 10 bases between. CDR3 size: 14 residues. The CDR3 spells CATSRERGGSPLHF. As DNA, the CDR3 is TGTGCCACCAGCAGAGAAAGGGGTGGATCACCCCTCCACTTT.

The chain joins TRBV28 to TRBJ1-2; 7 nucleotides match TRBD1. Germline CDR1 is MDHEN and CDR2 is SYDVKM. Germline trimming cut 5 bases from V and 2 bases from J; bases unmatched to any gene: 8. The CDR3 length is 15 residues. This chain's CDR3 is CASSNPDRSNYGYTF. Here the CDR3 DNA reads TGTGCCAGCAGTAACCCGGACAGGAGCAACTATGGCTACACCTTC.

This clone showed up just once. The chain is built from TRBV3-1 (or the pseudogene TRBV3-2) and TRBJ1-3; D perhaps matches TRBD1 (6 bases). The length of the CDR3 is 16 residues. CDR1 LGHDT and CDR2 YNNKEL come from the germline V gene (reference sequence). Trimming took 1 base from V and 1 from J, leaving 11 bases between them. The CDR3 DNA is TGTGCCAGCAGCCAAGTGGGAACAGGGTCTGGAAACACCATATATTTT. Protein: CASSQVGTGSGNTIYF.

The chain couples TRBV12-3 or TRBV12-4 to TRBJ2-5, with 9 positions matching TRBD2. The V gene end was trimmed by 7 bases and the J gene end by 5 bases; junction bases not matched to a gene: 5. CDR3 size: 13 residues. DNA of the CDR3: TGTGCCAGCACTCTCGCGGGGGGGGAGACCCAGTACTTC. Translation gives CASTLAGGETQYF.

The chain carries TRBV6-1 and TRBJ2-3; the match to TRBD1 covers 8 bases. The CDR3 sequence is 14 residues long. Germline V gene data show CDR1 as MNHNS and CDR2 as SASEGT. The V gene end was trimmed by 3 bases and the J gene end by 3 bases; junction bases not matched to a gene: 2. The CDR3 sequence is CASSDGQGTDTQYF. DNA for the CDR3: TGTGCCAGCAGTGACGGACAGGGTACAGATACGCAGTATTTT.

This clone is a singleton in its sample. This chain joins TRBV11-3 and TRBJ2-3; possibly TRBD2 for D (6 bases). V lost 5 bases to trimming and J lost 3 bases, with 15 bases between them. The CDR3 runs 15 residues. Germline values: CDR1 SGHNT, CDR2 YENEEA. The CDR3: CASSPTGVKTDTQYF. For the CDR3, the DNA is TGTGCCAGCAGCCCGACGGGAGTTAAAACAGATACGCAGTATTTT.

This clone came up a few times. This chain uses TRBV25-1 with TRBJ2-7; no definite D call. The germline gives CDR1 MGHDK, CDR2 SYGVNS. Deletions cut 6 bases from V and 0 bases from J, with 9 bases between. This CDR3 comprises 13 residues. The CDR3 here is CASSHFSSYEQYF. The CDR3 DNA reads TGTGCCAGCAGCCACTTTTCCTCCTACGAGCAGTACTTC.

This clone has only one observation. The J gene is TRBJ2-3, the V gene TRBV15, with TRBD1 identical over 8 bases. CDR1 is LNHNV and CDR2 is YYDKDF in the germline V gene (reference sequence). J gave up 5 bases and V 3 bases, and 4 bases lay outside the gene matches. The CDR3 runs 14 residues. Written as DNA, the CDR3 is TGTGCCACCAGCAGCCAGGGGGCCCAAGATACGCAGTATTTT. This gives the protein CATSSQGAQDTQYF.

The J gene is TRBJ1-1, the V gene TRBV5-1, with D possibly TRBD1 on 5 matching bases. The germline gives CDR1 SGHRS, CDR2 YFSETQ. The V gene lost 0 bases and the J gene lost 4 bases, with 10 bases spanning the gap. This CDR3 region has 14 residues. Written as DNA, the CDR3 is TGCGCCAGCAGCTTGGAGAGTAGGGGCACTGAAGCTTTCTTT. Residues: CASSLESRGTEAFF.

The V call is TRBV6-5, the J call TRBJ1-5; D ambiguous. V was pared by 5 bases and J by 4 bases, with 15 bases between. Germline assignment: CDR1 MNHEY and CDR2 SVGAGI. The CDR3 length is 15 residues. CDR3 region: CASSKSPFRNQPQHF. CDR3 nucleotide sequence: TGTGCCAGCAGTAAGAGTCCCTTCCGAAATCAGCCCCAGCATTTT.